One and the same sample provided the 21 T cell receptor beta chains below, sequenced in a study of T cells in Graves' hyperthyroidism and ophthalmopathy (dated by TCRdb to between 2019 and 2020). Receptors were amplified or captured by multiplex PCR. For sequencing, an Illumina HiSeq 2000 was employed. TCR beta CDR3 regions were amplified from RNA transcripts. The TCR CDR3 was subjected to a first round of RT-PCR using the HTBI primer set and the Qiagen OneStep RT-PCR kit. TCRdb took the public reads, trimmed them with fastp at Q25, ran MiXCR for clone calling and kept in-frame beta chains. Identical CDR3 protein sequences are pooled into one entry, listed with their most common genes and DNA. The sample table contains roughly 380,000 distinct CDR3 sequences; only one count was recorded for about 13% of them. The ten most abundant clones make up about 4.9% of the sample. Sequenced sample: blood. The receptors shown here come from a woman between 18 and 30 years old with Graves' hyperthyroidism.

CDR3 loop: CASSVASNTGELFF. CDR3 sequence (DNA): TGTGCCAGCAGCGTAGCCAGCAACACCGGGGAGCTGTTTTTT. The chain employs TRBV9 and TRBJ2-2; D uncertain. The germline V and J ends were trimmed by 0 bases and 2 bases, with 5 bases remaining between them. Per the germline V gene, CDR1 is SGDLS and CDR2 is YYNGEE. The CDR3 spans 14 residues. The full variable domain, in which reference TRBV9 and TRBJ2-2 provide the parts outside the CDR3, is DSGVTQTPKHLITATGQRVTLRCSPRSGDLSVYWYQQSLDQGLQFLIQYYNGEERAKGNILERFSAQQFPDLHSELNLSSLELGDSALYFCASSVASNTGELFFGEGSRLTVL.

This clonotype appeared many times. This chain uses TRBV20-1 with TRBJ2-4; unclear D gene. CDR1 DFQATT and CDR2 SNEGSKA come from the germline V gene (reference sequence). The length of the CDR3 is 13 residues. Trimming stripped 5 bases from V and 4 bases from J, with 12 bases between. The CDR3 region is CSAHSGSKNIQYF. CDR3 bases: TGCAGTGCTCACTCGGGCTCTAAAAACATTCAGTACTTC.

This clonotype was counted between two and nine times. The rearrangement links TRBV28 to TRBJ1-6; D is ambiguous. V lost 6 bases and J 6 bases, leaving 15 bases between the germline ends. The germline V gene encodes CDR1 MDHEN and CDR2 SYDVKM. This CDR3 spans 15 amino acids. CDR3 bases: TGTGCCAGCAGCCCGGGGAGGGCGGGTAATTCACCCCTCCACTTT. The encoded protein is CASSPGRAGNSPLHF.

This chain connects TRBV11-2 to TRBJ2-7, with no clear D. With 4 bases removed from V and 3 bases from J, the gap between germline ends came to 7 bases. CDR3 size: 12 residues. Per germline, CDR1 SGHAT and CDR2 FQNNGV. CDR3 in DNA: TGTGCCAGCAGCTACGACCACTACGAGCAGTACTTC. This encodes CASSYDHYEQYF. Using reference TRBV11-2 and TRBJ2-7 for the parts outside the CDR3, the full variable domain is EAGVAQSPRYKIIEKRQSVAFWCNPISGHATLYWYQQILGQGPKLLIQFQNNGVVDDSQLPKDRFSAERLKGVDSTLKIQPAKLEDSAVYLCASSYDHYEQYFGPGTRLTVT.

The chain recombines TRBV20-1 with TRBJ2-7, with 7 nucleotides matching TRBD1. The germline CDR1 and CDR2 sequences are DFQATT and SNEGSKA (reference sequence). The V segment lost 6 bases and the J segment 0 bases; nucleotides outside the gene matches: 2. The CDR3 covers 12 residues. CDR3 loop: CSAGGSSYEQYF. CDR3 nucleotides: TGCAGTGCAGGGGGCAGCTCCTACGAGCAGTACTTC.

This rearrangement joins TRBV10-3 to TRBJ2-1; the D gene is possibly TRBD2 (5 bases). CDR3 size: 13 residues. V lost 3 bases to trimming and J lost 10 bases, with 13 bases between them. The germline CDR1 and CDR2 sequences are ENHRY and SYGVKD. CDR3 in DNA: TGTGCCATCAGTGAAGTTGAGGGATTGGAGCAGTTCTTC. Protein product: CAISEVEGLEQFF.

This chain uses TRBV6-5 with TRBJ1-1; no firm D call. The V gene's germline CDR1 is MNHEY and CDR2 SVGAGI. The CDR3 sequence is 14 residues long. Trimming removed 0 bases from V and 0 bases from J, with 5 bases in between. As DNA, the CDR3 is TGTGCCAGCAGTTACTCGAACCTGAACACTGAAGCTTTCTTT. Translation: CASSYSNLNTEAFF.

The gene calls are TRBV6-9 and TRBJ2-2; 7 nucleotides align to TRBD1. Germline V gene data show CDR1 as MNHGY and CDR2 as SVAAGI. V shed 3 bases and J 1 base; nucleotides not matched to a gene: 5. The CDR3 covers 16 residues. The CDR3 here is CASSYQGGWNTGELFF. CDR3 coding DNA: TGTGCCAGCAGTTACCAAGGGGGCTGGAACACCGGGGAGCTGTTTTTT.

This clonotype was seen at least ten times. The V gene is TRBV6-6, the J gene TRBJ1-6, with no clear D. Trimming pared 2 bases from V and 13 bases from J, leaving 9 bases between. The CDR3 is made up of 12 amino acids. In germline, CDR1 is MNHNY, CDR2 SVGAGI (reference sequence). The CDR3 protein is CASSYASGPLHF. The DNA for the CDR3 is TGTGCCAGCAGTTACGCCTCTGGTCCCCTCCACTTT.

The sample holds many counts of this clonotype. This chain joins TRBV29-1 and TRBJ1-2; D is perhaps TRBD1 (6 bases). The CDR3 spans 12 residues. V lost 7 bases and J lost 4, with 13 bases in between. In germline, CDR1 is SQVTM, CDR2 ANQGSEA. The CDR3 here is CSALRDIYGYTF. The CDR3, as DNA: TGCAGCGCCCTCAGGGACATCTATGGCTACACCTTC.

The gene calls are TRBV5-1 and TRBJ1-6; TRBD1 matches at 7 bases. With V trimmed by 1 base and J by 3 bases, 1 base remained unmatched. The CDR3 spans 15 residues. Germline CDR1 reads SGHRS; CDR2 reads YFSETQ. The CDR3 sequence is CASSLTGVYNSPLHF. CDR3 in DNA: TGCGCCAGCAGCTTGACAGGGGTCTATAATTCACCCCTCCACTTT.

As to this clonotype: A much bigger clone sits one base away, suggesting this may be a read error. The V gene is TRBV27, the J gene TRBJ2-4; D perhaps matches TRBD1 (5 bases). V was cut by 6 bases and J by 13 bases, with 25 bases left in between. The CDR3 is 15 residues long. Per the germline V gene, CDR1 is MNHEY and CDR2 is SMNVEV (reference sequence). The CDR3 DNA reads TGTGCCAGCAGCCCCAGGGTTAACACCTACAATGAGCAGTACTTC. Translating it yields CASSPRVNTYNEQYF.

On this clonotype itself: A read error may be the cause here, since a much bigger clone is one base away. The V and J genes are TRBV30 and TRBJ2-7; 11 bases agree with TRBD1. The CDR3 spans 14 residues. Germline V lookup: CDR1 GTSNPN, CDR2 SVGIG (reference sequence). CDR3 sequence reads: CASSEDRGQDEQYF. As DNA, the CDR3 is TGTGCCTCGAGTGAGGACAGGGGGCAGGACGAGCAGTACTTC.

This clonotype came up a few times. J is TRBJ1-1 and V is TRBV20-1; 8 bases are shared with TRBD1. The trim removed 0 bases at V and 3 bases at J, leaving 9 bases unmatched. CDR1 is DFQATT and CDR2 is SNEGSKA in the germline V gene (reference sequence). CDR3 length: 16 amino acids. The CDR3 coding sequence is TGCAGTGCTAGAGATCCCCGGACAGGGAGGGACACTGAAGCTTTCTTT. This sequence encodes CSARDPRTGRDTEAFF.

This clonotype has more than one count but fewer than ten. The J gene is TRBJ1-1, the V gene TRBV4-1, with a possible D match to TRBD1 (6 bases). CDR1 is MGHRA and CDR2 is YSYEKL in the germline V gene. The CDR3 runs 14 residues. V lost 2 bases and J 3 bases, leaving 10 bases between the germline ends. DNA for the CDR3: TGCGCCAGCAGCCAATGGGGGCAGGACACTGAAGCTTTCTTT. This translates into CASSQWGQDTEAFF.

This clonotype showed up many times. This chain joins TRBV3-1 and TRBJ2-5; TRBD2 is a possible D gene (6 bases). The V and J ends lost 0 bases and 4 bases respectively, with 15 bases between them. Looked up from germline, CDR1 is LGHDT and CDR2 is YNNKEL (reference sequence). CDR3 size: 16 residues. The DNA of the CDR3 is TGTGCCAGCAGCCAAGATAGGGCAGGGAGGAGAGAGACCCAGTACTTC. It codes for CASSQDRAGRRETQYF.

The chain joins TRBV5-1 to TRBJ2-2; D gene unclear. Per germline, CDR1 SGHRS and CDR2 YFSETQ. Trimming stripped 0 bases from V and 8 bases from J, with 8 bases between. The CDR3 spans 13 residues. The CDR3 DNA is TGCGCCAGCAGCTTGGATTTAGAAGGGGAGCTGTTTTTT. Protein: CASSLDLEGELFF.

This clonotype was detected ten times or more. The chain's CDR3 is CASRPEYRNEKLFF. Here the CDR3 DNA reads TGCGCCAGCAGACCTGAATACCGAAATGAAAAACTGTTTTTT. This chain connects TRBV5-1 to TRBJ1-4; D gene unclear. Germline assignment: CDR1 SGHRS and CDR2 YFSETQ. V dropped 5 bases and J dropped 5 bases, with 13 bases sitting between them. CDR3 length: 14 amino acids. The complete variable domain, with remaining parts taken from reference TRBV5-1 and TRBJ1-4, reads KAGVTQTPRYLIKTRGQQVTLSCSPISGHRSVSWYQQTPGQGLQFLFEYFSETQRNKGNFPGRFSGRQFSNSRSEMNVSTLELGDSALYLCASRPEYRNEKLFFGSGTQLSVL.

V usage is TRBV6-2 or TRBV6-3 and J usage is TRBJ1-5, with D unresolved. The CDR3 is made up of 11 amino acids. Germline assignment: CDR1 MNHEY and CDR2 SVGEGT. Trimming removed 8 bases from V and 7 bases from J, with 9 bases in between. The CDR3 DNA reads TGTGCCAGCGGGATGGGGCAGCCCCAGCATTTT. Protein sequence: CASGMGQPQHF.

This clonotype was counted at least ten times. The chain recombines TRBV3-1 with TRBJ2-1; 10 bases line up with TRBD2. CDR1 is LGHDT, CDR2 YNNKEL, per germline (reference sequence). This CDR3 is built from 15 residues. Trimming took 4 bases from V and 7 from J; bases not matched to a gene: 7. CDR3 bases: TGTGCCAGCAGCCCTCTAGCGGGAGCACGGAATGAGCAGTTCTTC. Amino acid sequence: CASSPLAGARNEQFF.

This clonotype occurred many times. Mismatch with germline at one junction end may stem from a read error. The rearrangement joins TRBV6-2 or TRBV6-3 to TRBJ1-1; D not resolved. The CDR3 contains 16 residues. From germline, CDR1 is MNHEY and CDR2 SVGEGT. The DNA of the CDR3 is TGTGCCAGCGGTTACCCTGACACCCGACGCGGATCTGAAGCTTTCTTT. Translated, it gives CASGYPDTRRGSEAFF.